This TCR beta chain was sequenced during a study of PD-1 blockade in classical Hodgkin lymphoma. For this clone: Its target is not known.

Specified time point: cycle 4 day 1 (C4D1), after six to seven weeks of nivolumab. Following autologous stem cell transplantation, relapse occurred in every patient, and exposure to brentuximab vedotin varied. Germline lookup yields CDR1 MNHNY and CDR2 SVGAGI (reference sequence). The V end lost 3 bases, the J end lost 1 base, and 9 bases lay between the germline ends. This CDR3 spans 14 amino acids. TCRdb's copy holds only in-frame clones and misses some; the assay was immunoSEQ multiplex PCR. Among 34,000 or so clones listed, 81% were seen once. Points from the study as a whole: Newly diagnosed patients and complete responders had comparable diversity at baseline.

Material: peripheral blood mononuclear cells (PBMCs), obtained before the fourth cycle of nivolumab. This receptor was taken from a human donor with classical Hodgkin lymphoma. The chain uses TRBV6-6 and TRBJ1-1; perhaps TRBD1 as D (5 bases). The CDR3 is CASSYTDRNTEAFF. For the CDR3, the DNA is TGTGCCAGCAGTTATACCGACAGGAACACTGAAGCTTTCTTT.